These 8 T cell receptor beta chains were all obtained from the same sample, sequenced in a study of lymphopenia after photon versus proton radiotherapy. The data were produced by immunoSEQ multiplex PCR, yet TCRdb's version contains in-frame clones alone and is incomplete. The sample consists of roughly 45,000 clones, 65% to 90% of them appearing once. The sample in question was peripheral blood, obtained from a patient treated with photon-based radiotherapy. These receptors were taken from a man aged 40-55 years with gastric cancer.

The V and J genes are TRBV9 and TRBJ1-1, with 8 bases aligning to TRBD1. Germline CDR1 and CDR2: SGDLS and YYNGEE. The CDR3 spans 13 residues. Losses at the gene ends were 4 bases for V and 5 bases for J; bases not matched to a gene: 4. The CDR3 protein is CASSITGGTEAFF. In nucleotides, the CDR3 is TGTGCCAGCAGCATAACAGGGGGGACTGAAGCTTTCTTT.

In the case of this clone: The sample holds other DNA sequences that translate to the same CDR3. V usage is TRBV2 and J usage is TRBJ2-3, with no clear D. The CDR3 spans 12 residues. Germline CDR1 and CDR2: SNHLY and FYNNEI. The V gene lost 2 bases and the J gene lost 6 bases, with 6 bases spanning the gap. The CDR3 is CASSELEDTQYF. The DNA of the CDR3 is TGTGCCAGCAGTGAACTCGAGGATACGCAGTATTTT.

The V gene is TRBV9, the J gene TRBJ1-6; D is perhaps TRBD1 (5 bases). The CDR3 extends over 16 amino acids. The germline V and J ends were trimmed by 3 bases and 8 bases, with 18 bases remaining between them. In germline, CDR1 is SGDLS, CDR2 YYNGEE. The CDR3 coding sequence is TGTGCCAGCAGCGCCGCGGGACTGGAAATTCATTCACCCCTCCACTTT. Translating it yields CASSAAGLEIHSPLHF.

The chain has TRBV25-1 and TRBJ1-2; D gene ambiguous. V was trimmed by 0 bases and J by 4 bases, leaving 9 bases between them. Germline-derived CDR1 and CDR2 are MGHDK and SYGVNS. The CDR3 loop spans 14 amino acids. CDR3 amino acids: CASSEYRAGYGYTF. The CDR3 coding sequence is TGTGCCAGCAGTGAATATCGGGCCGGCTATGGCTACACCTTC.

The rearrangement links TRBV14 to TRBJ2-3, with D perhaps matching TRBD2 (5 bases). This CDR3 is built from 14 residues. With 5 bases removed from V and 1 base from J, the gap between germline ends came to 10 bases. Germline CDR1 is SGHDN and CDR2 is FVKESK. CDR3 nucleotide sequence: TGTGCCAGCAGCACGCACGGGGGCACAGATACGCAGTATTTT. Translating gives CASSTHGGTDTQYF. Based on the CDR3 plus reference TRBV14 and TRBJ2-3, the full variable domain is EAGVTQFPSHSVIEKGQTVTLRCDPISGHDNLYWYRRVMGKEIKFLLHFVKESKQDESGMPNNRFLAERTGGTYSTLKVQPAELEDSGVYFCASSTHGGTDTQYFGPGTRLTVL.

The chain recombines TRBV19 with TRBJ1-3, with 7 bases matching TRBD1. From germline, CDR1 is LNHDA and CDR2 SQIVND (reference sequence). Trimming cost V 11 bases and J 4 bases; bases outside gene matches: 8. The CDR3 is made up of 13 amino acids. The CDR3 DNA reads TGTGCCGGCTCGACAGGGAGAGGAAACACCATATATTTT. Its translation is CAGSTGRGNTIYF. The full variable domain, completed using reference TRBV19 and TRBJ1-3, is DGGITQSPKYLFRKEGQNVTLSCEQNLNHDAMYWYRQDPGQGLRLIYYSQIVNDFQKGDIAEGYSVSREKKESFPLTVTSAQKNPTAFYLCAGSTGRGNTIYFGEGSWLTVV.

This CDR3 is CASSLPAGGYTGELFF. In DNA form, the CDR3 reads TGTGCCAGCAGCCTCCCCGCAGGGGGCTACACCGGGGAGCTGTTTTTT. The chain is built from TRBV11-2 and TRBJ2-2, with 8 bases fitting TRBD1. Trimming at V came to 5 bases and at J to 3 bases, leaving 8 bases not matched to a gene. Per germline, CDR1 SGHAT and CDR2 FQNNGV. The CDR3 has 16 amino acids.

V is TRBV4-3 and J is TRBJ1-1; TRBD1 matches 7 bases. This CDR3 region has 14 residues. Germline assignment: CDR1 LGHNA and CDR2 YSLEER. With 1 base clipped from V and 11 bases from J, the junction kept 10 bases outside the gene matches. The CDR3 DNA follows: TGCGCCAGCAGCCAAGGGAGGGGGCGCGGATGGGCTTTCTTT. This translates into CASSQGRGRGWAFF.